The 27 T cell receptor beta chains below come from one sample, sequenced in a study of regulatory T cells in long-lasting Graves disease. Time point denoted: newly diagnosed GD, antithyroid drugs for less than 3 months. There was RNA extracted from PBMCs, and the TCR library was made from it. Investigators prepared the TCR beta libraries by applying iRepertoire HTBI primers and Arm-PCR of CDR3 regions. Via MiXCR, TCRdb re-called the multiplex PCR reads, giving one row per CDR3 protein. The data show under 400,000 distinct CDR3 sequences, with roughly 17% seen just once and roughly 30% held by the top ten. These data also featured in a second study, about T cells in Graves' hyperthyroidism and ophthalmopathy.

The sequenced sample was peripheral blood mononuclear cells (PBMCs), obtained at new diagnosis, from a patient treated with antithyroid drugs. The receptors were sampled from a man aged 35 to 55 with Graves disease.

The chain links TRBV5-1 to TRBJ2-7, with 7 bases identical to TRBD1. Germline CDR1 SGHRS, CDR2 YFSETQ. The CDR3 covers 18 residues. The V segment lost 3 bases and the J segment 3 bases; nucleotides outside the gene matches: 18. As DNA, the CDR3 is TGCGCCAGCAGCTCCAATACAACTTCATACAGGGGACGCTACGAGCAGTACTTC. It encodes CASSSNTTSYRGRYEQYF. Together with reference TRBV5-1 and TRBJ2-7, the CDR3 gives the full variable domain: KAGVTQTPRYLIKTRGQQVTLSCSPISGHRSVSWYQQTPGQGLQFLFEYFSETQRNKGNFPGRFSGRQFSNSRSEMNVSTLELGDSALYLCASSSNTTSYRGRYEQYFGPGTRLTVT.

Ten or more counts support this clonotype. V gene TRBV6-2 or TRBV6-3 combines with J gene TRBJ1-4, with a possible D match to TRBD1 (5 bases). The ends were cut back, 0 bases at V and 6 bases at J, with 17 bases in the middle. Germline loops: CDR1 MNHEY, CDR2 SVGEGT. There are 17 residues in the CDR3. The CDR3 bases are TGTGCCAGCAGTTACTCGATGCGGGGCCTCGGCGATGAAAAACTGTTTTTT. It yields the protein CASSYSMRGLGDEKLFF.

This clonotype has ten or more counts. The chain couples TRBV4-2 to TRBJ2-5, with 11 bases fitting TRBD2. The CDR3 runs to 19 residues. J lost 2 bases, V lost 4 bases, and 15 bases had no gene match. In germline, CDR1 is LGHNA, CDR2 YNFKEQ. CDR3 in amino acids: CASSRTPPGLAVGQETQYF. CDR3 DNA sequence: TGTGCCAGCAGCCGGACGCCTCCGGGACTAGCGGTCGGGCAAGAGACCCAGTACTTC.

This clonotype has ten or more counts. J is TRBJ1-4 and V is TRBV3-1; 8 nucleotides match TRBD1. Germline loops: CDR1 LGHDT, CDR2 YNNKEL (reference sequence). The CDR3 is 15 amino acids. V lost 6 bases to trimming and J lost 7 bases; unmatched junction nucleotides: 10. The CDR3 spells CASSRTGTGVEKLFF. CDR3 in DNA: TGTGCCAGCAGTCGAACCGGGACAGGAGTTGAAAAACTGTTTTTT.

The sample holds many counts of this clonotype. DNA of the CDR3: TGTGCCAGCAGTTTTGGGGGATTTCTCGGCTACACCTTC. It is translated as CASSFGGFLGYTF. The rearrangement links TRBV28 to TRBJ1-2, with TRBD1 as a possible D gene (5 bases). Germline V gives CDR1 MDHEN, CDR2 SYDVKM. V lost 3 bases and J lost 8, with 13 bases in between. The CDR3 spans 13 residues.

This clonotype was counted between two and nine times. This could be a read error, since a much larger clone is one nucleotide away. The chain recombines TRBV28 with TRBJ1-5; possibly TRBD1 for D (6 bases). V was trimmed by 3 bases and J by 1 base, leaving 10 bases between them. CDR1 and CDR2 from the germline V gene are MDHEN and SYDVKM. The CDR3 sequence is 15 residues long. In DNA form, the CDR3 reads TGTGCCAGCAGTTTGGGAGGGGGGAGCAATCAGCCCCAGCATTTT. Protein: CASSLGGGSNQPQHF. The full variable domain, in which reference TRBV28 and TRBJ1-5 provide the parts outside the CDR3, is DVKVTQSSRYLVKRTGEKVFLECVQDMDHENMFWYRQDPGLGLRLIYFSYDVKMKEKGDIPEGYSVSREKKERFSLILESASTNQTSMYLCASSLGGGSNQPQHFGDGTRLSIL.

In nucleotides, the CDR3 is TGCAGCGTCGCGCAGCTGGGGGGGGAGACCCAGTACTTC. It codes for CSVAQLGGETQYF. V is TRBV29-1 and J is TRBJ2-3; 7 bases align to TRBD2. The end of the DNA is better explained by TRBJ2-5, so the J call may be wrong. The CDR3 consists of 13 residues. Germline-derived CDR1 and CDR2 are SQVTM and ANQGSEA.

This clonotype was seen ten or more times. The CDR3 loop is CSVATRTENTEAFF. In DNA, the CDR3 is TGCAGCGTGGCTACTCGGACAGAGAACACTGAAGCTTTCTTT. The chain joins TRBV29-1 to TRBJ1-1; a possible D gene is TRBD1 (6 bases). Looked up from germline, CDR1 is SQVTM and CDR2 is ANQGSEA. The CDR3 is 14 amino acids. V lost 6 bases, J lost 1 base, and 15 bases lay in between.

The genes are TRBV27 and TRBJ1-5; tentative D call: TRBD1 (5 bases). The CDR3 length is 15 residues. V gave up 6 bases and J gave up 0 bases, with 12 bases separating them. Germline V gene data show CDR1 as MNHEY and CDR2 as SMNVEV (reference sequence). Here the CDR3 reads CASRAGSYSNQPQHF. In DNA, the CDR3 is TGTGCCAGCAGAGCAGGGTCTTATAGCAATCAGCCCCAGCATTTT.

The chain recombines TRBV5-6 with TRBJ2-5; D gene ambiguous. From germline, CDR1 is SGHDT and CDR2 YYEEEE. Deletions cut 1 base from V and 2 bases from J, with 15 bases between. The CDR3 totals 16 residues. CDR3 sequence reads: CASSLLSLGVQETQYF. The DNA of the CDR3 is TGTGCCAGCAGCTTGCTCAGCTTAGGAGTTCAAGAGACCCAGTACTTC.

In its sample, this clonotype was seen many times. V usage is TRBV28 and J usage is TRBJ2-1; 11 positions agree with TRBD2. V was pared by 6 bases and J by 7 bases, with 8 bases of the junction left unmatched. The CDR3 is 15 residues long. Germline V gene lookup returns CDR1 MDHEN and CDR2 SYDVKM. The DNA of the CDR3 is TGTGCCAGCAGCCTCACTAGCGGGGGCCTGAATGAGCAGTTCTTC. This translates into CASSLTSGGLNEQFF.

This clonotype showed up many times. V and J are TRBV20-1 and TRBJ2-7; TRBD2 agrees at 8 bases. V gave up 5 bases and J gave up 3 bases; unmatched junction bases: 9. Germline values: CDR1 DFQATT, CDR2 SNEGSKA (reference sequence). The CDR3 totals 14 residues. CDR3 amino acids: CSAGTGTRHYEQYF. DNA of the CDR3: TGCAGTGCTGGAACCGGGACTAGGCACTACGAGCAGTACTTC.

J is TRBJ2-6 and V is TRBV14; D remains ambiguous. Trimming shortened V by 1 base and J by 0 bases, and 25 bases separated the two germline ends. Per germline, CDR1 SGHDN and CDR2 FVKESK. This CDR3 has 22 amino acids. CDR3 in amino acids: CASSQASAFALWELSGANVLTF. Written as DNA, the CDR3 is TGTGCCAGCAGCCAAGCAAGTGCCTTTGCGCTATGGGAACTCTCTGGGGCCAACGTCCTGACTTTC. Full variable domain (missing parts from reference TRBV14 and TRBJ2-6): EAGVTQFPSHSVIEKGQTVTLRCDPISGHDNLYWYRRVMGKEIKFLLHFVKESKQDESGMPNNRFLAERTGGTYSTLKVQPAELEDSGVYFCASSQASAFALWELSGANVLTFGAGSRLTVL.

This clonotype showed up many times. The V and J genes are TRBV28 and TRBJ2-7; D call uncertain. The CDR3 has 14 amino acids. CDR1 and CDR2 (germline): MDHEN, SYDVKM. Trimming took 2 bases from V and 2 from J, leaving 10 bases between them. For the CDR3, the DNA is TGTGCCAGCAGTTTAGTTTTAGAGACCTACGAGCAGTACTTC. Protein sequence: CASSLVLETYEQYF.

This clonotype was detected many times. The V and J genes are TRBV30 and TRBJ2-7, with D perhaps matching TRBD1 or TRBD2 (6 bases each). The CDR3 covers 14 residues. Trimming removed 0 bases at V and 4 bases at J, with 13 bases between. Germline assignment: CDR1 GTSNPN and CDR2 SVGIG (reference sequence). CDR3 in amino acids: CAWSVVGGGYEQYF. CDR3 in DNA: TGTGCCTGGAGTGTTGTCGGGGGCGGATACGAGCAGTACTTC.

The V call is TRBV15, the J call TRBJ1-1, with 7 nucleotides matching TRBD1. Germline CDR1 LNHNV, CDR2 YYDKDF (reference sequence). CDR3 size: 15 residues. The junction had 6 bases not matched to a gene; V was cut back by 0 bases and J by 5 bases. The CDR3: CATSRDQGGVTEAFF. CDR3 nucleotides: TGTGCCACCAGCAGAGATCAGGGGGGGGTGACTGAAGCTTTCTTT.

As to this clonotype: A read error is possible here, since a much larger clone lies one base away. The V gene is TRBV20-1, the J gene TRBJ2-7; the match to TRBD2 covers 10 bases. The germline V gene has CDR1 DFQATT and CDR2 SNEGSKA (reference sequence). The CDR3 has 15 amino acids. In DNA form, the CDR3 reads TGCGGTGCTAGAGATCGAAGGACTAGCGGTGTGGGGCAGTACTTC. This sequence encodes CGARDRRTSGVGQYF.

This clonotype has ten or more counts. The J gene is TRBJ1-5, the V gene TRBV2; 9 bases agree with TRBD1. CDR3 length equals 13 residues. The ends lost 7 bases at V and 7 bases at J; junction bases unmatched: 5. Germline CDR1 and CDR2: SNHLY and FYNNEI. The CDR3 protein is CASMDRGGQPQHF. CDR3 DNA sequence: TGTGCCAGCATGGACAGGGGCGGGCAGCCCCAGCATTTT. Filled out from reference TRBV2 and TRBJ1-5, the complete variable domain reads EPEVTQTPSHQVTQMGQEVILRCVPISNHLYFYWYRQILGQKVEFLVSFYNNEISEKSEIFDDQFSVERPDGSNFTLKIRSTKLEDSAMYFCASMDRGGQPQHFGDGTRLSIL.

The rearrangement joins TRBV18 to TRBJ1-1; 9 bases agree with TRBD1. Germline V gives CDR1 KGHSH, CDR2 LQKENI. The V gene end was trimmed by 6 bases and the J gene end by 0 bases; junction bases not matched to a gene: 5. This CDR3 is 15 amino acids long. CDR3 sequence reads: CASSYGTGMNTEAFF. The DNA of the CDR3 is TGTGCCAGCTCCTACGGGACAGGGATGAACACTGAAGCTTTCTTT.

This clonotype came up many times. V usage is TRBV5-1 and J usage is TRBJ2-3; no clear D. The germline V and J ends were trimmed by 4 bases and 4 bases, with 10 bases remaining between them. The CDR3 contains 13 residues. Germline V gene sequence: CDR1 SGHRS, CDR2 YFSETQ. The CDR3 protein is CASSPFGPDTQYF. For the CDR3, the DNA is TGCGCCAGCAGCCCGTTTGGGCCAGATACGCAGTATTTT.

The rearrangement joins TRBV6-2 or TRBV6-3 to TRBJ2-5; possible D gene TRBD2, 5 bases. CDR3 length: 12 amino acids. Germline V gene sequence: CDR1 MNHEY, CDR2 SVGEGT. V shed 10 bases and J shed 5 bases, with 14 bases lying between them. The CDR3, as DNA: TGTGCCATCCCCCCGGACTCGGAGACCCAGTACTTC. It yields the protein CAIPPDSETQYF.

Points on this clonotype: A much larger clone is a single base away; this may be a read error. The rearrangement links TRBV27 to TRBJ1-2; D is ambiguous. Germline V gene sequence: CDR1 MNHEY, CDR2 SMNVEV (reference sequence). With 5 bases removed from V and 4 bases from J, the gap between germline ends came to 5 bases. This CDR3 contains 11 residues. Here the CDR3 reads CASSGSYGYTF. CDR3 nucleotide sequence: TGTGCCAGCAGTGGCTCCTATGGCTACACCTTC.

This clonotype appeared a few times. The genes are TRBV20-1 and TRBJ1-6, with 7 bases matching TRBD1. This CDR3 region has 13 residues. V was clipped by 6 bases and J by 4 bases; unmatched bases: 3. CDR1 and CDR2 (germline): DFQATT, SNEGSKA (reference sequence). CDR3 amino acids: CSARDRYNSPLHF. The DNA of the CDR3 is TGCAGTGCCCGGGACAGATATAATTCACCCCTCCACTTT.

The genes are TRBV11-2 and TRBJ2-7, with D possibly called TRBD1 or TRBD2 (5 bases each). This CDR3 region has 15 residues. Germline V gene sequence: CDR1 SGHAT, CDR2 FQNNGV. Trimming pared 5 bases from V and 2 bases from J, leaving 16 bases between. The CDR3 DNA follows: TGTGCCAGCAGCAGTTTTCGGGGCAATACCTACGAGCAGTACTTC. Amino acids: CASSSFRGNTYEQYF.

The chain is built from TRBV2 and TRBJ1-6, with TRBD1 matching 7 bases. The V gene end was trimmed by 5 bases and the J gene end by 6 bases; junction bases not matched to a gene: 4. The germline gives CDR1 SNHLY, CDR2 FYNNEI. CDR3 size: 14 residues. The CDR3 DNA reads TGTGCCAGCAGTTGGGACAGCTCTAATTCACCCCTCCACTTT. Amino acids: CASSWDSSNSPLHF.

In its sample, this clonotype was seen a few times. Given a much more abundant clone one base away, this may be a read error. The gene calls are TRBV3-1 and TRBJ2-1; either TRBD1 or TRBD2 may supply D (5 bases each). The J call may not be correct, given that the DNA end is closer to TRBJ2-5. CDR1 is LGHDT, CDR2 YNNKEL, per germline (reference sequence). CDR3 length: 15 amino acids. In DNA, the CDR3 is TGTGCCAGCAGCCCCCCGCAGCAGAGGGGAGAGACCCAGTACTTC. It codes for CASSPPQQRGETQYF.

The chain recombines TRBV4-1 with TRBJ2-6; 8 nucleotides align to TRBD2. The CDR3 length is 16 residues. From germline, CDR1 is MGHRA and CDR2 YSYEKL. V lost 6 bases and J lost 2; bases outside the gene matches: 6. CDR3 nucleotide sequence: TGCGCCAGCAGTCGCGCGGGGGGCGCTGGGGCCAACGTCCTGACTTTC. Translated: CASSRAGGAGANVLTF.